This note documents a single T cell receptor (beta chain) sequence. Its antigen remains unknown. The data were taken from a study of T cell responses to AZD1222 COVID-19 vaccine. Study-level points and caveats: AZD1222 recipients seropositive at baseline numbered only five to seven. Females made up more of the donors, who were largely white British, and clonal diversity may have come out too low.

TCRdb's copy holds only in-frame clones and misses some; the assay was immunoSEQ multiplex PCR. The sample contains about 150,000 clones, roughly 90% of which appear only once. Germline assignment: CDR1 KGHDR and CDR2 SFDVKD. The CDR3 sequence is 14 residues long. The junction had 9 bases not matched to a gene; V was cut back by 3 bases and J by 10 bases. Researchers grouped second doses given at about 4 or about 12 weeks into one pool. This receptor was identified in an adult who received the AZD1222 COVID-19 vaccine. This sequence joins TRBV24-1 and TRBJ1-1; the match to TRBD1 covers 8 bases. The starting material was peripheral blood, obtained 28 days after the second AZD1222 dose. DNA for the CDR3: TGTGCCACCAGTGATCCGGACAGGGACCACGGAGCTTTCTTT. It specifies CATSDPDRDHGAFF.